This T cell receptor beta chain was identified during a study of CD8 T cells in Susac syndrome (dated by TCRdb to about 2019). Concerning the study at large: Repertoire sequencing was used to test whether CD8+ T cell activation and differentiation in Susac syndrome was antigen driven. CD8+ T cell repertoire clonality was compared between 11 to 12 healthy donors, some 14 Susac syndrome patients and around 16 multiple sclerosis patients. Study-level results and caveats: The number of individuals in the TCR sequencing and HLA analysis was acknowledged as relatively small.

The CDR3 starts with the cysteine, ends with the phenylalanine, and has 12 residues. Only the CDR3 DNA is retained, 36 bases long and in frame from the first base. CDR1 MGHDK and CDR2 SYGVNS were looked up in the germline V gene. Peripheral blood CD8+ and CD4+ T cells from healthy donors, Susac syndrome patients and multiple sclerosis patients were profiled using high-throughput TCR beta sequencing. The multiple sclerosis controls were treatment-naive patients whose relapsing-remitting disease, either stable or active, fulfilled the revised McDonald criteria. Bulk CD8+ and CD4+ T cells were purified by magnetic negative isolation, whereas CD8+ TEMRA cells were enriched by FACS. Blood was drawn into EDTA tubes, processed within 24 hours, and PBMCs were isolated by density gradient centrifugation. PBMCs intended for TCR sequencing were frozen in liquid nitrogen and were later thawed in a 37 degrees C water bath. Purity of sorted or isolated CD4+, CD8+ and CD8+ TEMRA cells was at least 90%.

This clonotype was seen once. Its cognate antigen has yet to be identified. One end of the junction does not line up with germline, which may come from a read error. RNA was extracted using the RNeasy kit, and roughly 0.5 to 1 microgram was reverse transcribed with random hexamers. TCR beta CDR3 regions were amplified with the immunoSEQ multiplex PCR assay covering 54 Vbeta and 13 Jbeta segments. PCR amplification bias was corrected by using a synthetic template baseline for primer optimization and computational correction. As for how the authors treated the data: Reads were annotated to V, D and J genes per IMGT and analyzed with immunoSEQ Analyzer, keeping only productive sequences. Clonality was computed as one minus Shannon entropy normalized by log2 of the number of productive unique sequences. For each patient and control, public and private clones were evaluated within the 100 most prevalent clones. Clones were defined as Susac-specific when absent from the healthy and MS cohorts, from some 1,100 published viral clones and from other ImmuneACCESS disease sequences. The public reads were reanalyzed by TCRdb: fastp trimming at Q25, MiXCR alignment, in-frame beta chains only. Rows matching on CDR3 protein sequence are summarized as one entry with the most common DNA and genes. For this entry, the V and J calls and clone size follow TCRdb and not the study's own pipeline. The sample yields 150,000 to 160,000 distinct CDR3 sequences; 95% were counted once. The ten largest account for about 0.15% of the sample.

This clonotype was obtained from a human donor with multiple sclerosis. The chain was built from TRBV25-1 and TRBJ2-3, and TRBD2 aligns with 10 junction nucleotides. Specimen: CD8+ T cells from PBMCs. The CDR3 region reads CASYTLAGAQSF. The DNA sequence is as follows: TGTGCCAGCTACACCCTAGCGGGGGCCCAGTCTTTT.